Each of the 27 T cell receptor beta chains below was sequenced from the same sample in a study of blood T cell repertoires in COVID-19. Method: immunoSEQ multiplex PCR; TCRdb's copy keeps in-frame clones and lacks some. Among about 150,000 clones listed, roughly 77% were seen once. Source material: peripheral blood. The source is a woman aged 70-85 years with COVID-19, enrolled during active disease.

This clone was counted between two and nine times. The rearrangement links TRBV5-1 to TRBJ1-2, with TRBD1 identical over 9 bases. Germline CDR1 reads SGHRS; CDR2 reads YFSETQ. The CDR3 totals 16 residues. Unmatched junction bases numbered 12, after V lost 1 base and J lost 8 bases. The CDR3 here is CASSLIGGQGGYGYTF. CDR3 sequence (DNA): TGCGCCAGCAGCTTGATCGGGGGACAGGGCGGTTACGGCTACACCTTC.

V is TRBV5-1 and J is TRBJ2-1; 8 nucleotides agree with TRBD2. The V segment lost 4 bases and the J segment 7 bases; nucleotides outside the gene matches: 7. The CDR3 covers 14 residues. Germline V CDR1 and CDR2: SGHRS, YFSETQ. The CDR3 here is CASSLAAGVNEQFF. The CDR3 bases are TGCGCCAGCAGCCTGGCAGCGGGGGTTAATGAGCAGTTCTTC.

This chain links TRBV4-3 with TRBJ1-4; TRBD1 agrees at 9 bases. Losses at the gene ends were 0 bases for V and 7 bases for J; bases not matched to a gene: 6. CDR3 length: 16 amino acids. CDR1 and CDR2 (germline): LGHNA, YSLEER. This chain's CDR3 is CASSQEPGTGSEKLFF. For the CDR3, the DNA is TGCGCCAGCAGCCAAGAGCCCGGGACAGGGAGTGAAAAACTGTTTTTT.

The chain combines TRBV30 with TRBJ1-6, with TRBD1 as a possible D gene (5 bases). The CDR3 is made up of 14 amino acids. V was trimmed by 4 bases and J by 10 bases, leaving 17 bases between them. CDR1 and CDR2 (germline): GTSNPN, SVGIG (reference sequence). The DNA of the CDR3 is TGTGCCTGGATGGGTGGGGGGGGGAGATCACCCCTCCACTTT. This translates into CAWMGGGGRSPLHF.

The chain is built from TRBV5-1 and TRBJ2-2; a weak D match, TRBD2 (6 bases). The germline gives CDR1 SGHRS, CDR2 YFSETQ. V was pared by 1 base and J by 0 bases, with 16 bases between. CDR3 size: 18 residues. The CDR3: CASSLYGGVGANTGELFF. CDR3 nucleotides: TGCGCCAGCAGCTTGTACGGCGGGGTTGGGGCGAACACCGGGGAGCTGTTTTTT.

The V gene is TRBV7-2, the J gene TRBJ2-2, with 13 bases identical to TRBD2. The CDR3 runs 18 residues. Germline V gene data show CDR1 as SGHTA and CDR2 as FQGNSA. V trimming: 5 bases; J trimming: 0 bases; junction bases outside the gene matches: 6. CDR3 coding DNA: TGTGCCAGCAGCCCAAGGACTAGCGGGGGTACGAACACCGGGGAGCTGTTTTTT. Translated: CASSPRTSGGTNTGELFF.

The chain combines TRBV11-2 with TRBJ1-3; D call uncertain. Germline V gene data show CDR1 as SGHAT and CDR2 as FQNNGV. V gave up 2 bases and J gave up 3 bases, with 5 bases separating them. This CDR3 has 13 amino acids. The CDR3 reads CASSLSGGNTIYF. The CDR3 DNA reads TGTGCCAGCAGCTTATCCGGTGGAAACACCATATATTTT.

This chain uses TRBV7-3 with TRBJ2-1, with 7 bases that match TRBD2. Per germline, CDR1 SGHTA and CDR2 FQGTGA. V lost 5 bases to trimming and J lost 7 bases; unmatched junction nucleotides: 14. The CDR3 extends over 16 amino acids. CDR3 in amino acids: CASSPVGGSGPNEQFF. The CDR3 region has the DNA TGTGCCAGCAGCCCGGTCGGTGGTAGCGGGCCGAATGAGCAGTTCTTC.

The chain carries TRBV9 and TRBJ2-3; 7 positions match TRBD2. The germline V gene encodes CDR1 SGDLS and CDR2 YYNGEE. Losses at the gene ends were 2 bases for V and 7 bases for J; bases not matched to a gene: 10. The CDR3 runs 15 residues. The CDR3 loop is CASSVEDRDYHTQYF. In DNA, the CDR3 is TGTGCCAGCAGCGTTGAGGACCGGGACTACCATACGCAGTATTTT.

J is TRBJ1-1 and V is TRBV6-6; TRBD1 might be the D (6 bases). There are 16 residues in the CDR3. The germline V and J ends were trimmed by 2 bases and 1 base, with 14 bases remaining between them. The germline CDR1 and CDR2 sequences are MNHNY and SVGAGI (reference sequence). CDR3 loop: CASSYPATGKNTEAFF. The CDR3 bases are TGTGCCAGCAGTTACCCGGCGACAGGAAAGAACACTGAAGCTTTCTTT.

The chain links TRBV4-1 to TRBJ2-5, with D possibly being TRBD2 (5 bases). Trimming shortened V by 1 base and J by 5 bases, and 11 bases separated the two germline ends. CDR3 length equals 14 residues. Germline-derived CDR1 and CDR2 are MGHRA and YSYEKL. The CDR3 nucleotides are TGCGCCAGCAGCCAAGTAGGGAGCCAGGAGACCCAGTACTTC. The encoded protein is CASSQVGSQETQYF.

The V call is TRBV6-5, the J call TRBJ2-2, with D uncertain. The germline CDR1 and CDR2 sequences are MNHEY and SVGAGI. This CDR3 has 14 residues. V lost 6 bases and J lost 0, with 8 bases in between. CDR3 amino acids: CASSSPPNTGELFF. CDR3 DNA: TGTGCCAGCAGCTCCCCCCCGAACACCGGGGAGCTGTTTTTT.

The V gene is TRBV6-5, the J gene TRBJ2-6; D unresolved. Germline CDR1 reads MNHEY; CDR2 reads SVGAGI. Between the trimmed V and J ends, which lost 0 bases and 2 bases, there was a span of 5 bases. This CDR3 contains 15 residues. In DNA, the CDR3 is TGTGCCAGCAGTTACTCGGGCGCTGGGGCCAACGTCCTGACTTTC. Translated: CASSYSGAGANVLTF.

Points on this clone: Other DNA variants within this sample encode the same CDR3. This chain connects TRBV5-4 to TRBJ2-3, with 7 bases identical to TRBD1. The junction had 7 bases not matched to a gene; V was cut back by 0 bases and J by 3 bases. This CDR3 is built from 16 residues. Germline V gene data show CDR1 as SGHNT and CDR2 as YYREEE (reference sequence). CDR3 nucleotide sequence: TGTGCCAGCAGCTTGGACAGGGGCGTGGGTACAGATACGCAGTATTTT. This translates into CASSLDRGVGTDTQYF.

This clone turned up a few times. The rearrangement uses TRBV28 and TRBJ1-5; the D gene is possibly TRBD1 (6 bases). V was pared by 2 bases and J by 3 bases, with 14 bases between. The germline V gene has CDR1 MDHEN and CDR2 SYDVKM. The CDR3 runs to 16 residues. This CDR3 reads CASSLTGTGANQPQHF. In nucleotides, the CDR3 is TGTGCCAGCAGTTTAACAGGGACCGGGGCCAATCAGCCCCAGCATTTT.

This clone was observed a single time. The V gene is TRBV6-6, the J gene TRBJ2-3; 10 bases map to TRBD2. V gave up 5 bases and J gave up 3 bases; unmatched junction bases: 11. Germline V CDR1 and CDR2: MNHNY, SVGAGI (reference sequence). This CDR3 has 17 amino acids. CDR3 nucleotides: TGTGCCAGCAGTCCAGGAGGTCGAGCGGGGGGGACAGATACGCAGTATTTT. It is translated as CASSPGGRAGGTDTQYF.

CDR3: CASSLVTSGGVNEQFF. The DNA of the CDR3 is TGTGCCAGCAGCTTAGTCACTAGCGGGGGGGTAAATGAGCAGTTCTTC. This chain joins TRBV7-2 and TRBJ2-1; 13 bases are shared with TRBD2. V shed 1 base and J 7 bases; nucleotides not matched to a gene: 4. There are 16 residues in the CDR3. Germline-derived CDR1 and CDR2 are SGHTA and FQGNSA.

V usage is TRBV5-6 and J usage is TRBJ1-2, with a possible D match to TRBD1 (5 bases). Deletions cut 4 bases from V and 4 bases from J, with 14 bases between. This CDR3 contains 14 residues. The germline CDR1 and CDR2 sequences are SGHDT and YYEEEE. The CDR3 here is CASSPPGGFYGYTF. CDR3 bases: TGTGCCAGCAGCCCTCCCGGGGGGTTCTATGGCTACACCTTC.

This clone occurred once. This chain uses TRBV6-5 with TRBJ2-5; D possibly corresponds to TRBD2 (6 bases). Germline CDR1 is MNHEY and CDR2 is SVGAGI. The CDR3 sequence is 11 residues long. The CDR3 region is CVSRRGETQYF. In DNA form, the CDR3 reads TGTGTCTCGAGGAGGGGAGAGACCCAGTACTTC.

CDR3 sequence reads: CASSLLTGGEKLFF. The CDR3 DNA reads as TGTGCCAGCAGTTTACTGACAGGGGGTGAAAAACTGTTTTTT. The chain has TRBV7-9 and TRBJ1-4; 9 nucleotides line up with TRBD1. Germline values: CDR1 SEHNR, CDR2 FQNEAQ (reference sequence). CDR3 length equals 14 residues. V gave up 6 bases and J gave up 7 bases; unmatched junction bases: 6.

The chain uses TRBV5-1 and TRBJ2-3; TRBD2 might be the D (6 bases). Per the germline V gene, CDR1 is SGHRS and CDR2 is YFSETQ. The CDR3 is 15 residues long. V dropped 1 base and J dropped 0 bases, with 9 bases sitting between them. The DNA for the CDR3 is TGCGCCAGCAGCTTGTGGGCGGGGAGCACAGATACGCAGTATTTT. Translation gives CASSLWAGSTDTQYF.

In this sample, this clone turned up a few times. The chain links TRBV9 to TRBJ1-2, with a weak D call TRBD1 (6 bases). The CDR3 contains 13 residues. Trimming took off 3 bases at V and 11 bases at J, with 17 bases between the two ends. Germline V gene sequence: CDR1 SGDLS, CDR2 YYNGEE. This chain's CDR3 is CASSAGQNVMYTF. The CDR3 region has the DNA TGTGCCAGCAGCGCAGGACAGAACGTGATGTACACCTTC.

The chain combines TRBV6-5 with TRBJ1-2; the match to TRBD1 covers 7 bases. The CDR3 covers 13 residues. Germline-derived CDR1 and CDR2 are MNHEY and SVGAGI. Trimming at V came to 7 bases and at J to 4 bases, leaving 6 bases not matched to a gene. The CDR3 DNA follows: TGTGCCAGCACCTCAGGGGGGAGCTATGGCTACACCTTC. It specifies CASTSGGSYGYTF.

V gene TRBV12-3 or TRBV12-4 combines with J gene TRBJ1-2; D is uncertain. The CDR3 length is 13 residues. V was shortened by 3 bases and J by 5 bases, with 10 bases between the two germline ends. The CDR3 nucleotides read TGTGCCAGCAGTTTGGGAGGACTATATGGCTACACCTTC. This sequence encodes CASSLGGLYGYTF.

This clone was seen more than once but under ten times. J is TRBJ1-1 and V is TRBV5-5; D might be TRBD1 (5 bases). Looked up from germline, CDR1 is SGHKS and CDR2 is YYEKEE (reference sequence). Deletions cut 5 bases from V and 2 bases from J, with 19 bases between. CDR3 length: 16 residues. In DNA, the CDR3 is TGTGCCAGCAGTCCGACTGGGGCCTCACGCAACACTGAAGCTTTCTTT. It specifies CASSPTGASRNTEAFF.

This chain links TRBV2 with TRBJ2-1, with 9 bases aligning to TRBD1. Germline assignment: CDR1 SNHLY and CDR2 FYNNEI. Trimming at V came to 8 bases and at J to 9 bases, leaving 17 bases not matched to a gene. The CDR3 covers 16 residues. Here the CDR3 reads CASSFAGQGNPTEQFF. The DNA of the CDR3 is TGTGCCAGCTCGTTCGCGGGACAGGGTAATCCCACTGAGCAGTTCTTC.

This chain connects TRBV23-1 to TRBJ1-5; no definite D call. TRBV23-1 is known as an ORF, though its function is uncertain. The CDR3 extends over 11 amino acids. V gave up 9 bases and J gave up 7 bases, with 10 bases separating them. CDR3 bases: TGCGCCAGGGAGACCGGGCAGCCCCAGCATTTT. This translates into CARETGQPQHF.